This T cell receptor beta chain was recorded in a study of T-cell reconstitution after alpha-beta-depleted transplantation in children. V was clipped by 1 base and J by 9 bases, with 13 bases between them. Germline V lookup: CDR1 MNHNS, CDR2 SASEGT. This CDR3 has 14 amino acids. TCRbeta library preparation incorporated unique molecular identifiers. TCRdb re-called the PCR reads through MiXCR, storing one row per CDR3 protein. The table shows about 580,000 distinct CDR3 sequences, with more than 20% occurring only once. On this clonotype: Antigen specificity is unknown.

Whole-study findings and limits: At one year after transplant, newly produced T cells mostly accounted for T-cell counts and diversity. Reportedly, alpha-beta T cells present about two months post-transplant originated from several hundred expanded clones of graft origin. Elevated TCRbeta diversity at day 60 was traced, in some patients, to surviving recipient T cells and thymic progenitors.

This TCR was recovered from a boy under two years old who had a stem cell transplant for acute myeloid leukemia, so the T cells may come from the graft donor. This rearrangement joins TRBV6-1 to TRBJ1-5; tentatively, D is TRBD1 (5 bases). Sample: PBMCs, mostly from graft donor cells, taken 360 days after TCRalphabeta/CD19-depleted stem cell transplant. The CDR3 DNA reads as TGTGCCAGCAGTGAAGTTTCAGGGTTTAGGCCCCAGCATTTT. Translation gives CASSEVSGFRPQHF.